This T cell receptor beta chain appears in the sequencing data of a study of blood T cell repertoires in COVID-19. Study-wide context: PBMCs, B-cell-depleted T cells, or T cells provided the cDNA or gDNA that made up the material.

In the source study's methods: Estimates of nucleated cell counts were drawn from the amplification of reference gene primers. Sequencing was performed with immunoSEQ multiplex PCR; in TCRdb, only in-frame clones are kept and a portion is missing. V, J and clone size are those of that table, while D and trimming were read from the DNA. The repertoire holds approximately 210,000 clones, with about nine tenths as singletons. This CDR3 has 15 residues. CDR1 LNHDA and CDR2 SQIVND come from the germline V gene (reference sequence). V trimming: 5 bases; J trimming: 7 bases; junction bases outside the gene matches: 9.

The origin of this receptor is a woman aged 40 to 50 with acute or convalescent COVID-19. The chain carries TRBV19 and TRBJ1-5; TRBD1 agrees at 9 bases. Sample: peripheral blood. CDR3 in DNA: TGTGCCAGTAGTCTCGGGACAGGGTTTTACCAGCCCCAGCATTTT. Translated, it gives CASSLGTGFYQPQHF.